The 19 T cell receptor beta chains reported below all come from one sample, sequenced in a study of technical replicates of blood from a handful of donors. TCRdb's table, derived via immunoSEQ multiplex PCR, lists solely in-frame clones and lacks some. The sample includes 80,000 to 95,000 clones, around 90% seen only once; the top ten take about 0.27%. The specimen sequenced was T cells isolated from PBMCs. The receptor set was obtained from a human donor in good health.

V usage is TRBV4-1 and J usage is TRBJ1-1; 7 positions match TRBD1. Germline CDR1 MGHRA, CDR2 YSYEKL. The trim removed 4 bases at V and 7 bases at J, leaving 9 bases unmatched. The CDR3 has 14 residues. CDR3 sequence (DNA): TGCGCCAGCAGCCCCAGGACAGGTGCATATGAAGCTTTCTTT. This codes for CASSPRTGAYEAFF.

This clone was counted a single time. The CDR3 loop is CASSQEWSLESPPSYEQYF. For the CDR3, the DNA is TGCGCCAGCAGCCAAGAATGGAGCCTAGAAAGCCCTCCTTCCTACGAGCAGTACTTC. This chain connects TRBV4-1 to TRBJ2-7; D is ambiguous. The CDR3 sequence is 19 residues long. The germline CDR1 and CDR2 sequences are MGHRA and YSYEKL. V lost 0 bases, J lost 1 base, and 22 bases lay in between.

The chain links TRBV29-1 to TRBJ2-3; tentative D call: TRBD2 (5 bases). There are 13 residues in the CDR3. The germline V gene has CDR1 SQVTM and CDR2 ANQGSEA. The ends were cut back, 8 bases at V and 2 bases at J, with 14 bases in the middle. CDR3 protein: CSPGQRLTDTQYF. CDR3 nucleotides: TGCAGCCCAGGCCAGCGGCTCACAGATACGCAGTATTTT.

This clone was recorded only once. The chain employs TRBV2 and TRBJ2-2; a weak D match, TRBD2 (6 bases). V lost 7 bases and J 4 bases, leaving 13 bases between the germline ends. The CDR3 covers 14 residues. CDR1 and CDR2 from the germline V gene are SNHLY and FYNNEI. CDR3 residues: CASNRRALTGELFF. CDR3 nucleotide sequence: TGTGCCAGCAATCGGAGGGCCCTCACCGGGGAGCTGTTTTTT.

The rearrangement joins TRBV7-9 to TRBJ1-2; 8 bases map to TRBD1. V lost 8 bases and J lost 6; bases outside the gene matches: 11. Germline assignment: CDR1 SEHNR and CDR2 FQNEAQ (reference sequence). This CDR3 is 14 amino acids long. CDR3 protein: CASQGADRADGYTF. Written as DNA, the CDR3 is TGTGCCAGCCAGGGGGCGGACAGGGCAGATGGCTACACCTTC.

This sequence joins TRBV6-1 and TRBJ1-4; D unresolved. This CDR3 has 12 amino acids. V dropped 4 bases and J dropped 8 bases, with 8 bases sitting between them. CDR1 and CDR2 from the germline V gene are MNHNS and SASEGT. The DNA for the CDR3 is TGTGCCAGCAGTGTCGTACAGGAAAAACTGTTTTTT. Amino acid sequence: CASSVVQEKLFF.

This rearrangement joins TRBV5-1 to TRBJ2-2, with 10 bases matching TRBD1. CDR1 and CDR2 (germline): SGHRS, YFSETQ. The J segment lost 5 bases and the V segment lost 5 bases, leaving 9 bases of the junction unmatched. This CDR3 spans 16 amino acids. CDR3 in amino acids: CASREPRTGGTGELFF. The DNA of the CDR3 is TGCGCCAGCAGAGAGCCTAGGACAGGGGGTACCGGGGAGCTGTTTTTT. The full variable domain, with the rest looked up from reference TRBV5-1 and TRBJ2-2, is KAGVTQTPRYLIKTRGQQVTLSCSPISGHRSVSWYQQTPGQGLQFLFEYFSETQRNKGNFPGRFSGRQFSNSRSEMNVSTLELGDSALYLCASREPRTGGTGELFFGEGSRLTVL.

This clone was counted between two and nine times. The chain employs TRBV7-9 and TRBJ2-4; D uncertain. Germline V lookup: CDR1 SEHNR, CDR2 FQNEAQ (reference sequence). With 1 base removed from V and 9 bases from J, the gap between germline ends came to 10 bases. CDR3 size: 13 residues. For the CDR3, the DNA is TGTGCCAGCAGCTTAGTTGAATCGGGCATTCAGTACTTC. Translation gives CASSLVESGIQYF.

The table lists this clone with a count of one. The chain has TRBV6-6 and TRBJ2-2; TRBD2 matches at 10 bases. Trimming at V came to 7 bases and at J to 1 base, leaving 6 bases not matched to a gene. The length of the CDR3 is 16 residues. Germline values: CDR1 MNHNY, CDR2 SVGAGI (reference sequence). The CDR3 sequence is CASTERGGRNTGELFF. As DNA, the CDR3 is TGTGCCAGCACTGAGCGGGGGGGAAGGAACACCGGGGAGCTGTTTTTT.

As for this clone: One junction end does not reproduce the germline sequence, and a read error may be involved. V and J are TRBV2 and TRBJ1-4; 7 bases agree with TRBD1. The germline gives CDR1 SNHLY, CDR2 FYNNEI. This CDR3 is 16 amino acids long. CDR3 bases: TGTGCCAGCAGCGAAGGGACAGCGGCAACTAATGAAAAACTGTTTTTT. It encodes CASSEGTAATNEKLFF.

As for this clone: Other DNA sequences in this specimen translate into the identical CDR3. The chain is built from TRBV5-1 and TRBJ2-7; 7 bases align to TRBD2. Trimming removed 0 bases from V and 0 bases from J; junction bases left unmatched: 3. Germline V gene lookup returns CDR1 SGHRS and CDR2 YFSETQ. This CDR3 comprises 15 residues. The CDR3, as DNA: TGCGCCAGCAGCTTGGTGGGGGGGGGCTCCTACGAGCAGTACTTC. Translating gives CASSLVGGGSYEQYF.

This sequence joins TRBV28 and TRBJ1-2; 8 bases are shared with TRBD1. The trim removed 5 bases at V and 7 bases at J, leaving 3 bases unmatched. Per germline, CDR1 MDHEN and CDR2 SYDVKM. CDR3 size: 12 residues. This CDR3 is CASSITGGGYTF. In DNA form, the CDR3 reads TGTGCCAGCAGTATCACAGGGGGTGGCTACACCTTC.

The CDR3 here is CAISDELAGEIYEQFF. DNA of the CDR3: TGTGCCATCAGTGATGAACTAGCGGGAGAGATCTATGAGCAGTTCTTC. This chain connects TRBV10-3 to TRBJ2-1, with TRBD2 identical over 11 bases. The V segment lost 3 bases and the J segment 8 bases; nucleotides outside the gene matches: 9. The CDR3 has 16 amino acids. Germline CDR1 is ENHRY and CDR2 is SYGVKD.

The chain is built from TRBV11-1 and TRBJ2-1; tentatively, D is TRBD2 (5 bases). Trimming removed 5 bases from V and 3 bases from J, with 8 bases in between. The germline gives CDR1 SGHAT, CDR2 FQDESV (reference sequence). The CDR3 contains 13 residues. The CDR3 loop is CASSLGNYNEQFF. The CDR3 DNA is TGTGCCAGCAGCCTCGGGAACTACAATGAGCAGTTCTTC.

This chain's CDR3 is CASSLVPGDYGYTF. The CDR3 DNA reads TGCGCCAGCAGCTTGGTCCCAGGGGACTATGGCTACACCTTC. J is TRBJ1-2 and V is TRBV5-1; TRBD1 is a possible D gene (6 bases). Trimming stripped 0 bases from V and 3 bases from J, with 9 bases between. Per germline, CDR1 SGHRS and CDR2 YFSETQ. This CDR3 is 14 amino acids long.

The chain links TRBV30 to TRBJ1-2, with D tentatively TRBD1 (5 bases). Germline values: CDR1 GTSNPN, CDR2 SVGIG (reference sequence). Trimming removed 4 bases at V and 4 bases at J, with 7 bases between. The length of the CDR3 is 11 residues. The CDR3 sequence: CAWTQGYGYTF. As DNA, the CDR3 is TGTGCCTGGACCCAGGGCTATGGCTACACCTTC. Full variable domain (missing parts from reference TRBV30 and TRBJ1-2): SQTIHQWPATLVQPVGSPLSLECTVEGTSNPNLYWYRQAAGRGLQLLFYSVGIGQISSEVPQNLSASRPQDRQFILSSKKLLLSDSGFYLCAWTQGYGYTFGSGTRLTVV.

The CDR3, as DNA: TGCGCCAGCAGCTTGGTGCCAGGGTCCCAAGAGACCCAGTACTTC. Amino acid sequence: CASSLVPGSQETQYF. V gene TRBV5-1 combines with J gene TRBJ2-5, with TRBD1 as a possible D gene (5 bases). V lost 0 bases to trimming and J lost 1 base, with 10 bases between them. This CDR3 comprises 15 residues. In germline, CDR1 is SGHRS, CDR2 YFSETQ.

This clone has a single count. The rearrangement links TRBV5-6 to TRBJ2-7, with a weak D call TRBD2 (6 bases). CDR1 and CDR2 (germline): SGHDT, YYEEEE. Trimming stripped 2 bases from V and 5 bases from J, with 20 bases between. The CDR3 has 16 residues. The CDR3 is CASSFDGGPGPDEQYF. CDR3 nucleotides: TGTGCCAGCAGCTTTGACGGGGGACCAGGGCCCGACGAGCAGTACTTC.

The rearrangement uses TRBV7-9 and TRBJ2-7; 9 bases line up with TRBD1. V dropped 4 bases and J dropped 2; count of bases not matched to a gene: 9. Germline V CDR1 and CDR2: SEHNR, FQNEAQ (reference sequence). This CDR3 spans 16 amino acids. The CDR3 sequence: CASSSDWTGATYEQYF. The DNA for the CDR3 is TGTGCCAGCAGCTCAGATTGGACAGGGGCAACCTACGAGCAGTACTTC.